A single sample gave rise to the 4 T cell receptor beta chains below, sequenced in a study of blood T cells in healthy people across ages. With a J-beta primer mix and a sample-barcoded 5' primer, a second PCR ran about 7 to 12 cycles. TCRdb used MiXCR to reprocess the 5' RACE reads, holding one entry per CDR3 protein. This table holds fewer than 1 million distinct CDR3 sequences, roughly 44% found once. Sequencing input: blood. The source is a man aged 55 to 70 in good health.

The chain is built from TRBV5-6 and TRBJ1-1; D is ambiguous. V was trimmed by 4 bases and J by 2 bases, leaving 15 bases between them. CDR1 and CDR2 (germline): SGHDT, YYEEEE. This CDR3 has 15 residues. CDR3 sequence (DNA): TGTGCCAGCAGCCCGCGAGGAGCGGCTAACACTGAAGCTTTCTTT. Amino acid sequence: CASSPRGAANTEAFF.

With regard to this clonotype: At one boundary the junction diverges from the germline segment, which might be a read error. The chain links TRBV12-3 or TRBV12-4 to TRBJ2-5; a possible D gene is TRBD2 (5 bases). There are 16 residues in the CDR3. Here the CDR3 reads CASSLGAGGNQETLYF. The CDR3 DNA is TGTGCCAGCAGTTTAGGGGCGGGCGGCAATCAAGAGACCCTGTACTTC.

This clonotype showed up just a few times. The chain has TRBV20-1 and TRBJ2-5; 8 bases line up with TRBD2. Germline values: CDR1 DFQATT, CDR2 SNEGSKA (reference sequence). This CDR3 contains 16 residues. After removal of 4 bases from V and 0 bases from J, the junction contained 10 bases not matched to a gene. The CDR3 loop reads CSAKAWRGDYQETQYF. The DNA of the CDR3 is TGCAGTGCTAAAGCGTGGCGGGGGGACTACCAAGAGACCCAGTACTTC.

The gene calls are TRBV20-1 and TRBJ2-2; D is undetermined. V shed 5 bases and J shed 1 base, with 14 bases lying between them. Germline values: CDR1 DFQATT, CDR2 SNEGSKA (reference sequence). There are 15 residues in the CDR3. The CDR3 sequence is CSAVMSKRNTGELFF. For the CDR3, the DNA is TGCAGTGCTGTCATGTCTAAAAGGAACACCGGGGAGCTGTTTTTT.